This T cell receptor beta chain comes out of a study of blood T cell repertoires in COVID-19. Background on the study: The United States, Italy and Spain were the sources of the acute and convalescent COVID-19 samples.

CDR3 length: 12 residues. V shed 5 bases and J shed 10 bases, with 11 bases lying between them. Germline loops: CDR1 SGHTA, CDR2 FQGNSA. Generated by immunoSEQ multiplex PCR, the TCRdb table keeps only in-frame clones and is missing some. The data show about 260,000 clones, roughly 85% seen once. The sequence was obtained from a woman aged 45-59 years who had recovered from COVID-19. The chain recombines TRBV7-2 with TRBJ2-2, with D maybe TRBD2 (5 bases). Sequencing was done on a sample of peripheral blood. This chain's CDR3 is CASSPLAEELFF. For the CDR3, the DNA is TGTGCCAGCAGCCCCCTAGCCGAGGAGCTGTTTTTT.